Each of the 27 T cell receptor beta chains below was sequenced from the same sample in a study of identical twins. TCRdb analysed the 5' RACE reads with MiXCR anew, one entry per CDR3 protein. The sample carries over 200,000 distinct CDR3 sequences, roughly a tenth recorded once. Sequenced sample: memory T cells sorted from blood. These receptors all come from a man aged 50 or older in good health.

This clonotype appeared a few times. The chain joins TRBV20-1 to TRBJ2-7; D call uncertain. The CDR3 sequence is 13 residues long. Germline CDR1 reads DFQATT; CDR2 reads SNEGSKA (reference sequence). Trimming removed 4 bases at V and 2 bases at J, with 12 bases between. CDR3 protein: CSATNRYPYEQYF. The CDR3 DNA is TGCAGTGCTACTAACAGATATCCCTACGAGCAGTACTTC.

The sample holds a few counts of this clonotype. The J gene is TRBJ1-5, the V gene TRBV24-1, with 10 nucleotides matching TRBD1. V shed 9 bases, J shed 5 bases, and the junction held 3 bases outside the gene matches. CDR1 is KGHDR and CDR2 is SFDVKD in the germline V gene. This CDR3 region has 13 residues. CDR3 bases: TGTGCCACCGCCGGGACAGGGGATCAGCCCCAGCATTTT. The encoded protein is CATAGTGDQPQHF.

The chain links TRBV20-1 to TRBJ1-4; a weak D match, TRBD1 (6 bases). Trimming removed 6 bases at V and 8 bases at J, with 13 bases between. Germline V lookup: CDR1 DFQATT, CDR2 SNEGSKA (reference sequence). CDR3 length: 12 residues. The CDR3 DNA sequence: TGCAGTGCCGCGGCAGGGGACGAAAAACTGTTTTTT. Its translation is CSAAAGDEKLFF.

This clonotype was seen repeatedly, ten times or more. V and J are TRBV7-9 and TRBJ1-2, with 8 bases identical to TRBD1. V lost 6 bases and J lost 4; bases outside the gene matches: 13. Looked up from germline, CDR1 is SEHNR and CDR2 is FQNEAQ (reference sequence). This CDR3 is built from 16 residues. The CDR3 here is CASSLTRRTGSYGYTF. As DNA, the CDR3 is TGTGCCAGCAGTCTAACCCGACGGACAGGGAGCTATGGCTACACCTTC.

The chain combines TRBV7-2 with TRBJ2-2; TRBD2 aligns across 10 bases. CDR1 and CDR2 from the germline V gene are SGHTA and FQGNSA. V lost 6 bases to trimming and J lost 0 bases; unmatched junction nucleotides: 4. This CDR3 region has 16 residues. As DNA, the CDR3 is TGTGCCAGCAGGCCCACTAGCGGGGCGAACACCGGGGAGCTGTTTTTT. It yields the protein CASRPTSGANTGELFF. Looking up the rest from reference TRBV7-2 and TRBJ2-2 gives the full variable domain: GAGVSQSPSNKVTEKGKDVELRCDPISGHTALYWYRQSLGQGLEFLIYFQGNSAPDKSGLPSDRFSAERTGGSVSTLTIQRTQQEDSAVYLCASRPTSGANTGELFFGEGSRLTVL.

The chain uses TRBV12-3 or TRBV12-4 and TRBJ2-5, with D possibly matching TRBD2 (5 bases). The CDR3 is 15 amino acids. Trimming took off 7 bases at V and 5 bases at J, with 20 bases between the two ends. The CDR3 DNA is TGTGCCAGCAAGTCGGATTCGGGATTCGGGGAGACCCAGTACTTC. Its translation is CASKSDSGFGETQYF.

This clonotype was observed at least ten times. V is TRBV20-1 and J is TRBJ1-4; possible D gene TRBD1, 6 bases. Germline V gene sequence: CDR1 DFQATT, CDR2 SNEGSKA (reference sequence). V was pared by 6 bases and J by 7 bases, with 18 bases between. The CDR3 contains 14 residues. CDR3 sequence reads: CSAPRGGLGEKLFF. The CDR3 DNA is TGCAGTGCCCCTAGAGGGGGGTTAGGTGAAAAACTGTTTTTT.

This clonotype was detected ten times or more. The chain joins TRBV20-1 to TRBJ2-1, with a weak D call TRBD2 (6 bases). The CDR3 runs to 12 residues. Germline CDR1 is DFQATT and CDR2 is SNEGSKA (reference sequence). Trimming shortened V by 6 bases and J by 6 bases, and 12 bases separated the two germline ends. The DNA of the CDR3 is TGCAGTGCACAGATGGGGGGCAATGAGCAGTTCTTC. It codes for CSAQMGGNEQFF.

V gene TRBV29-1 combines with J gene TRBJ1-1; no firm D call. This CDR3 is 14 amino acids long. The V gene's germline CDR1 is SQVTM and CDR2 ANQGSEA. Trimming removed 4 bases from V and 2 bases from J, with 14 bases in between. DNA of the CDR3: TGCAGCGTTGGAGGAATGGGTGGTAACACTGAAGCTTTCTTT. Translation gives CSVGGMGGNTEAFF.

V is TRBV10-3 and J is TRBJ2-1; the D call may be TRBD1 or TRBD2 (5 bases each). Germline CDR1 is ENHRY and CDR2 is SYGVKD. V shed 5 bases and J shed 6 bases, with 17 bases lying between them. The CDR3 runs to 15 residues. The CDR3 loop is CAISPQGVGGNEQFF. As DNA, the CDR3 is TGTGCCATCAGTCCTCAGGGAGTTGGTGGCAATGAGCAGTTCTTC.

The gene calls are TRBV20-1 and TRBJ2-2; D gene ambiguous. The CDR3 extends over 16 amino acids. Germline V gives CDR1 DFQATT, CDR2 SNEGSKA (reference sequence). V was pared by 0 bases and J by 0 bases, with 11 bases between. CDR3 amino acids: CSARDFQTANTGELFF. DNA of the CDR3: TGCAGTGCTAGAGATTTTCAGACCGCGAACACCGGGGAGCTGTTTTTT.

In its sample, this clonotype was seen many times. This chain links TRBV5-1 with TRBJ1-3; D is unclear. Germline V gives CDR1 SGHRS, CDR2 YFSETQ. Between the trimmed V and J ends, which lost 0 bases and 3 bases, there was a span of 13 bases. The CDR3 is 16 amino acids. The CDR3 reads CASSLGSSAYGNTIYF. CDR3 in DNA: TGCGCCAGCAGCTTGGGGTCGTCGGCGTATGGAAACACCATATATTTT.

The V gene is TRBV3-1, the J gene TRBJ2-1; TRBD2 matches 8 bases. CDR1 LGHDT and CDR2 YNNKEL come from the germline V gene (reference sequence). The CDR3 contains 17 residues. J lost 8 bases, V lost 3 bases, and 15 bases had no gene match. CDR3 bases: TGTGCCAGCAGCCAGCAAACGTTAGCGGGAAATTCGGATGAGCAGTTCTTC. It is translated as CASSQQTLAGNSDEQFF.

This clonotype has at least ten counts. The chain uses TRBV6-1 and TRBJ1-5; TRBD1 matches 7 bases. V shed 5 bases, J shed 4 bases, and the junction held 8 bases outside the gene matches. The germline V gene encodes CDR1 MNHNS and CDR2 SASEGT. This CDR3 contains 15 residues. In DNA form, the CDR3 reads TGTGCCAGCAGTCCCTGGGCAGGGGGGAATCAGCCCCAGCATTTT. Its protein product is CASSPWAGGNQPQHF.

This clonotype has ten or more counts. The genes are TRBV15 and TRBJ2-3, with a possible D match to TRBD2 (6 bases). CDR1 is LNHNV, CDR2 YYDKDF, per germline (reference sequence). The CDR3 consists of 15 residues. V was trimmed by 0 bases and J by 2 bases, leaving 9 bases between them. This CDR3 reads CATSRERLDTDTQYF. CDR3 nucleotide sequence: TGTGCCACCAGCAGAGAACGACTAGACACAGATACGCAGTATTTT.

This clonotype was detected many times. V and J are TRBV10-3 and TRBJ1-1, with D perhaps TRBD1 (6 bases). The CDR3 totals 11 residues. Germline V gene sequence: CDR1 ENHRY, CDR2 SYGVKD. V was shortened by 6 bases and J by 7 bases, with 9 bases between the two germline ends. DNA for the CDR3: TGTGCCATCAGACAGGGAGATGAAGCTTTCTTT. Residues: CAIRQGDEAFF.

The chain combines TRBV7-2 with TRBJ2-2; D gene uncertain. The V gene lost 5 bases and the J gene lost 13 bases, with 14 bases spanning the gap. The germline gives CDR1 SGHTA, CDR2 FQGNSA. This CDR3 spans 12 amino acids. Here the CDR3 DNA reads TGTGCCAGCAGCACCGGTAGTCACCCGCTGTTTTTT. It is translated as CASSTGSHPLFF.

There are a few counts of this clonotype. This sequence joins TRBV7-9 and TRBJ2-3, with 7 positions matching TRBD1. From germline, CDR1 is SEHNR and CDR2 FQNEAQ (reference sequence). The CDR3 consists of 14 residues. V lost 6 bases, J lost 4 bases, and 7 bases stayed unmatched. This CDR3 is CASSLQGQADTQYF. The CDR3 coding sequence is TGTGCCAGCAGTCTACAGGGGCAGGCAGATACGCAGTATTTT. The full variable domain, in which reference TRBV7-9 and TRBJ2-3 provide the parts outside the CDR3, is DTGVSQNPRHKITKRGQNVTFRCDPISEHNRLYWYRQTLGQGPEFLTYFQNEAQLEKSRLLSDRFSAERPKGSFSTLEIQRTEQGDSAMYLCASSLQGQADTQYFGPGTRLTVL.

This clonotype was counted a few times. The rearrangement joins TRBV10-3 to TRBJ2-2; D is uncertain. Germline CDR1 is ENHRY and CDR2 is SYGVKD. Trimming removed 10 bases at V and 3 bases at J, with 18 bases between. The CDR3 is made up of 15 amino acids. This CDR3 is CATSPLGLDTGELFF. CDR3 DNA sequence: TGTGCCACCTCCCCTCTCGGGTTAGACACCGGGGAGCTGTTTTTT.

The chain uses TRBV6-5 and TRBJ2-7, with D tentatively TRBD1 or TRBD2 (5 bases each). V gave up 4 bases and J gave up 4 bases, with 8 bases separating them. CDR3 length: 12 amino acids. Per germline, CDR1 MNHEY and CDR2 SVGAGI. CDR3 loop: CASSSGPYEQYF. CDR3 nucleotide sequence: TGTGCCAGCAGTTCGGGGCCTTACGAGCAGTACTTC.

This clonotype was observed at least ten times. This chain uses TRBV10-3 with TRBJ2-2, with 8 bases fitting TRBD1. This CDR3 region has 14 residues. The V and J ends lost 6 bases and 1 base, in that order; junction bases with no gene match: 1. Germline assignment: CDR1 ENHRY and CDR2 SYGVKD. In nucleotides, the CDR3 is TGTGCCATCAGAGGGACAGGGAACACCGGGGAGCTGTTTTTT. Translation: CAIRGTGNTGELFF.

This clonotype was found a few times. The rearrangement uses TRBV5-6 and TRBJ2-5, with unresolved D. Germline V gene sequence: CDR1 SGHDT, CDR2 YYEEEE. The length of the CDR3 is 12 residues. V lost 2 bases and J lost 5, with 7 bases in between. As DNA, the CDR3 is TGTGCCAGCAGCTTCTTGGTTGAGACCCAGTACTTC. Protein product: CASSFLVETQYF.

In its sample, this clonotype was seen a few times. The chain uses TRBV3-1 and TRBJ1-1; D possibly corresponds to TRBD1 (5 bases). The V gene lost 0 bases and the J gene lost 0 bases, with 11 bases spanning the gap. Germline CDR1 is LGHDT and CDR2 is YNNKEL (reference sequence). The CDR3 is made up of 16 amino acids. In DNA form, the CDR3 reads TGTGCCAGCAGCCAAGATTACGACAGCATGAACACTGAAGCTTTCTTT. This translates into CASSQDYDSMNTEAFF.

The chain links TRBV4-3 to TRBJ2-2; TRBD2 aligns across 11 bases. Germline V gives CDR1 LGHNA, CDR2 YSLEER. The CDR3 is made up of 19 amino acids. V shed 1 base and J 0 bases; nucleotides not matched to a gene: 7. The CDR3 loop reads CASSQAGGLAAPNTGELFF. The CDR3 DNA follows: TGCGCCAGCAGCCAAGCGGGGGGACTAGCGGCGCCGAACACCGGGGAGCTGTTTTTT.

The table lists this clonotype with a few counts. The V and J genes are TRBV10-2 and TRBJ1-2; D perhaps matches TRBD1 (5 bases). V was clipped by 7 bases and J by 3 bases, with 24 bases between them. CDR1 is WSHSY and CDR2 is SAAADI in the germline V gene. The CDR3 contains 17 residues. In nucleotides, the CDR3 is TGCGCCAGCATCCCATCCTCTAACAGGATTTTGGACTATGGCTACACCTTC. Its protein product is CASIPSSNRILDYGYTF.

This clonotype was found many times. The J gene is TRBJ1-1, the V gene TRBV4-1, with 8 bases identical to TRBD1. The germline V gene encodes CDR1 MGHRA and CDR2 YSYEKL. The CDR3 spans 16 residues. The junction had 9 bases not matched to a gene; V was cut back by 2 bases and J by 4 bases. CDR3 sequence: CASSQKIQGGPTEAFF. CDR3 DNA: TGCGCCAGCAGCCAAAAAATACAGGGGGGACCCACTGAAGCTTTCTTT.

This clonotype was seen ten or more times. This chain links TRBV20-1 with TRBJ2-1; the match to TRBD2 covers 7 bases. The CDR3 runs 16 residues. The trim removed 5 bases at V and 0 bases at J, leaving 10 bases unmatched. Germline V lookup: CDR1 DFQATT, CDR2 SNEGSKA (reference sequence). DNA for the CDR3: TGCAGTGCTGGGAAGCGGGGCCGCCACTCCTACAATGAGCAGTTCTTC. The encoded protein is CSAGKRGRHSYNEQFF.